The clone carrying this T cell receptor beta chain has at least ten counts. Antigen: not known. From the RT-PCR reads, TCRdb called clonotypes with MiXCR, one entry per CDR3 protein. The sample contains approximately 570,000 distinct CDR3 sequences, under 9% of which appear only once. This sample was included in a study of response to subunit inactivated influenza vaccine. Study findings and constraints: It was suggested by the authors that few new T cells are recruited by each seasonal influenza vaccination.

V lost 1 base and J 4 bases, leaving 7 bases between the germline ends. CDR3 length: 13 amino acids. Germline assignment: CDR1 SGHRS and CDR2 YFSETQ. V and J are TRBV5-1 and TRBJ2-3, with D perhaps matching TRBD2 (5 bases). The sequence derives from a man between 50 and 75 years old who received an inactivated influenza vaccine. The sample in question was PBMCs from blood, obtained less than 25 months after vaccination. CDR3 sequence (DNA): TGCGCCAGCAGCTTGTCCGGGGCAGATACGCAGTATTTT. It encodes CASSLSGADTQYF.